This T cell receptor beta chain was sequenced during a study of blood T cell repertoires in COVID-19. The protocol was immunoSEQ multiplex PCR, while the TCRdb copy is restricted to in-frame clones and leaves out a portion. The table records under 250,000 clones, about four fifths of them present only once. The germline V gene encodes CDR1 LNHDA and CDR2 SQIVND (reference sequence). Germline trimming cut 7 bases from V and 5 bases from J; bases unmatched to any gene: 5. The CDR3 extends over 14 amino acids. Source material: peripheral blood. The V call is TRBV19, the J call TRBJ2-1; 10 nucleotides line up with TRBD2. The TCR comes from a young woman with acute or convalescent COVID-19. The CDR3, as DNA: TGTGCCAGTACTAAAGCGGGGGGGGACAATGAGCAGTTCTTC. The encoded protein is CASTKAGGDNEQFF.